This TCR beta chain was identified in a study of cytomegalovirus exposure and HLA in healthy donors. This CDR3 is built from 17 residues. Per the germline V gene, CDR1 is SEHNR and CDR2 is FQNEAQ (reference sequence). This clone was counted a few times. What it recognizes is unknown. One end of the junction varies from germline; a read error may be responsible. The PCR made use of 60 Vbeta and 13 Jbeta primers. The assay was immunoSEQ multiplex PCR, and TCRdb's table has in-frame clones only and misses some. The sample shows 100,000 to 150,000 clones, roughly four fifths of them seen only once. Study observations and caveats: Analysis was carried out at a later point, and it linked a missense DCLRE1C variant to TCR beta V- and J-gene trimming.

The rearrangement uses TRBV7-9 and TRBJ2-2; 12 positions agree with TRBD2. Source material: PBMCs. This receptor was taken from a man aged 45-60 years in good health and CMV-seronegative. CDR3 coding DNA: TGTTCCAGCAGCTTTAGTCGTGGACTAGCGGGGACCGGGGAGCTGTTTTTT. Translated: CSSSFSRGLAGTGELFF.